The T cell receptor beta chain described here comes from a study of T-cell reconstitution after alpha-beta-depleted transplantation in children. This clonotype was seen repeatedly, ten times or more. The germline V gene has CDR1 DFQATT and CDR2 SNEGSKA (reference sequence). Trimming removed 6 bases from V and 4 bases from J; junction bases left unmatched: 3. The CDR3 length is 12 residues. For TCRbeta, the library was prepared with unique molecular identifiers. TCRdb used MiXCR to reprocess the PCR reads, holding one entry per CDR3 protein. Here the sample spans about 400,000 distinct CDR3 sequences, roughly 21% being singletons.

The sample was PBMCs from the stem cell graft donor, taken from the stem cell graft. The V gene is TRBV20-1, the J gene TRBJ1-2, with 9 bases identical to TRBD1. The TCR originated in a human donor who donated a stem cell graft to a child with acute myeloid leukemia. The CDR3 region has the DNA TGCAGTGCCACAGGGGGCAGCTATGGCTACACCTTC. Protein: CSATGGSYGYTF.